The 3 T cell receptor beta chains given below trace back to one sample, sequenced in a study of neurological immune-mediated disorders. MiXCR, applied by TCRdb to the 5' RACE reads, yields one record per CDR3 protein. Of over 35,000 distinct CDR3 sequences listed, less than 5% are singletons. Material: PBMCs. All receptors derive from a woman aged 60-70 years with multiple sclerosis.

The chain is built from TRBV7-2 and TRBJ1-1; a weak D match, TRBD1 (6 bases). Germline V gives CDR1 SGHTA, CDR2 FQGNSA. The V end lost 4 bases, the J end lost 14 bases, and 26 bases lay between the germline ends. CDR3 length equals 15 residues. This CDR3 reads CASSSRGLWGSQAFF. CDR3 DNA: TGTGCCAGCAGCTCTCGGGGGCTTTGGGGTTCCCAGGCGTTCTTT.

The chain joins TRBV25-1 to TRBJ2-3; 7 bases are shared with TRBD1. Germline values: CDR1 MGHDK, CDR2 SYGVNS. V was pared by 4 bases and J by 14 bases, with 12 bases of the junction left unmatched. This CDR3 is 13 amino acids long. The CDR3 spells CASSVPGTESWYF. Written as DNA, the CDR3 is TGTGCCAGCAGTGTTCCGGGGACAGAGAGTTGGTATTTT.

This clonotype came up many times. The chain uses TRBV28 and TRBJ1-2; D is perhaps TRBD1 (6 bases). V was shortened by 2 bases and J by 4 bases, with 8 bases between the two germline ends. CDR3 length equals 13 residues. Germline V gives CDR1 MDHEN, CDR2 SYDVKM. CDR3 amino acids: CASSLGTPYGYTF. In nucleotides, the CDR3 is TGTGCCAGCAGTTTAGGGACACCCTATGGCTACACCTTC.